Listed here are 6 T cell receptor beta chains from one sample, sequenced in a study of radiation and T cells in renal cell carcinoma. Treatment indicated: 15 Gy SBRT to primary tumor, nephrectomy 4 weeks later. The data were produced by immunoSEQ multiplex PCR, yet TCRdb's version contains in-frame clones alone and is incomplete. The sample records over 15,000 clones, around two thirds being singletons. The source was tumor tissue, collected from a patient whose treatment included radiotherapy and nephrectomy. The source is an older woman with renal cell carcinoma.

V usage is TRBV11-3 and J usage is TRBJ2-3, with D possibly TRBD1 on 5 matching bases. V was cut by 5 bases and J by 0 bases, with 15 bases left in between. CDR1 and CDR2 (germline): SGHNT, YENEEA. The CDR3 has 16 amino acids. The CDR3 loop is CASSPSKGASTDTQYF. DNA of the CDR3: TGTGCCAGCAGCCCCTCGAAAGGGGCCAGCACAGATACGCAGTATTTT.

This clone was found a few times. The V and J genes are TRBV6-5 and TRBJ1-2, with TRBD1 as a possible D gene (5 bases). CDR1 is MNHEY and CDR2 is SVGAGI in the germline V gene. CDR3 length: 14 residues. V was pared by 2 bases and J by 6 bases, with 13 bases between. In nucleotides, the CDR3 is TGTGCCAGCAGTTACGGGGATAGGGGCCATGGCTACACCTTC. Translation gives CASSYGDRGHGYTF.

This clone is a singleton in its sample. The chain employs TRBV5-1 and TRBJ1-1; D might be TRBD1 (6 bases). Germline values: CDR1 SGHRS, CDR2 YFSETQ. V was shortened by 0 bases and J by 5 bases, with 11 bases between the two germline ends. CDR3 length: 14 residues. CDR3 in amino acids: CASSLAGAGTEAFF. DNA of the CDR3: TGCGCCAGCAGCTTGGCAGGGGCAGGGACTGAAGCTTTCTTT.

This sequence joins TRBV28 and TRBJ2-3; D remains unclear. The CDR3 is 14 amino acids. V lost 3 bases and J 3 bases, leaving 10 bases between the germline ends. The germline V gene has CDR1 MDHEN and CDR2 SYDVKM. The chain's CDR3 is CASSLGRPTDTQYF. CDR3 coding DNA: TGTGCCAGCAGTTTGGGCAGACCAACAGATACGCAGTATTTT. The variable domain in full, completed from reference TRBV28 and TRBJ2-3, reads DVKVTQSSRYLVKRTGEKVFLECVQDMDHENMFWYRQDPGLGLRLIYFSYDVKMKEKGDIPEGYSVSREKKERFSLILESASTNQTSMYLCASSLGRPTDTQYFGPGTRLTVL.

This chain uses TRBV9 with TRBJ2-1, with TRBD2 matching 8 bases. The CDR3 consists of 15 residues. The trim removed 0 bases at V and 4 bases at J, leaving 3 bases unmatched. CDR1 and CDR2 from the germline V gene are SGDLS and YYNGEE. In DNA, the CDR3 is TGTGCCAGCAGCGTAGTTACTAGCGGATACAATGAGCAGTTCTTC. Translated: CASSVVTSGYNEQFF.

The rearrangement joins TRBV29-1 to TRBJ1-5; D unclear. CDR3 length equals 14 residues. Trimming pared 4 bases from V and 1 base from J, leaving 11 bases between. Per germline, CDR1 SQVTM and CDR2 ANQGSEA. The CDR3, as DNA: TGCAGCGTTGGGACTCGTAACAGCAATCAGCCCCAGCATTTT. It is translated as CSVGTRNSNQPQHF.